The rows below give T cell receptor beta chains drawn from one sample of a study of T cell repertoires in cytomegalovirus infection. TCRdb reprocessed the reads via MiXCR and lists one record per CDR3 protein. This sample has 700,000 to 850,000 distinct CDR3 sequences, with 32% found just once. These receptors' antigens are unknown. Material: cultured CD8+ T cells from PBMCs, obtained from culture after CMV antigen stimulation. Every receptor here comes from a human donor in good health (CMV status not recorded). Some clones in this sample may be carry-over from other donors' samples. Each CDR3 is given with its conserved first and last residue. The order of the fields is clone size, D gene, J gene, V gene, CDR3 DNA, CDR3 protein. The D gene is left open where the match is weak. Size values are once, few and many counts, or a class for expanded clones, and some rows have none.

size: .
D: .
J: TRBJ1-1
V: TRBV9
DNA: TGTGCCAGCAGCTTTCCGGAGGGGGGCATGAACACTGAAGCTTTCTTT
CDR3: CASSFPEGGMNTEAFF

size: few
D: TRBD1
J: TRBJ2-7
V: TRBV12-3/TRBV12-4
DNA: TGTGCCAGCGCGGCCGCTTTAGACAGGGGACTGGTTGAGCAGTACTTC
CDR3: CASAAALDRGLVEQYF

size: .
D: .
J: TRBJ2-3
V: TRBV7-6
DNA: TGTGCCAGCAGCCCGGGACCCTCGAATACGCAGTATTTT
CDR3: CASSPGPSNTQYF

size: .
D: .
J: TRBJ2-7
V: TRBV6-5
DNA: TGTGCCAGCAGTTACTCCGGGACATGGGACGAGCAGTACTTC
CDR3: CASSYSGTWDEQYF

size: many
D: .
J: TRBJ1-5
V: TRBV7-2
DNA: TGTGCCAGCAGCTTAATTGGCAGTATCAATCAGCCCCAGCATTTT
CDR3: CASSLIGSINQPQHF

size: .
D: .
J: TRBJ2-3
V: TRBV28
DNA: TGTGCCAGCAGCTCCCGGGACGGTAGCACAGATACGCAGTATTTT
CDR3: CASSSRDGSTDTQYF

size: .
D: .
J: TRBJ1-1
V: TRBV19
DNA: TGTGTCAGTAGTATAGACAAGAACACTGAAGCTTTCTTT
CDR3: CVSSIDKNTEAFF

size: few
D: TRBD2
J: TRBJ2-3
V: TRBV4-3
DNA: TGCGCCAGCAGCCAAACCACCCCTGGGGGGGCAGATACGCAGTATTTT
CDR3: CASSQTTPGGADTQYF

size: few
D: TRBD1
J: TRBJ1-2
V: TRBV29-1
DNA: TGCAGCGTTCCGGACAGGGTTGGGGGCTACACCTTC
CDR3: CSVPDRVGGYTF

size: .
D: TRBD1
J: TRBJ1-5
V: TRBV6-2/TRBV6-3
DNA: TGTGCCAGCAGTGAATGGCAGGGGGCGAGTCAGCCCCAGCATTTT
CDR3: CASSEWQGASQPQHF

size: .
D: .
J: TRBJ1-2
V: TRBV7-8
DNA: TGTGCCAGCAGCCGGCTCGGGGGGATACTTTATGGCTACACCTTC
CDR3: CASSRLGGILYGYTF

size: few
D: .
J: TRBJ2-1
V: TRBV19
DNA: TGTGCCAGTAGTAGGCGACGAGAGGGGAATGAGCAGTTCTTC
CDR3: CASSRRREGNEQFF

size: few
D: .
J: TRBJ1-2
V: TRBV19
DNA: TGTGCCATTTCAGACATCGATAAGTATGGCTACACCTTC
CDR3: CAISDIDKYGYTF

size: few
D: .
J: TRBJ1-1
V: TRBV19
DNA: TGTGCCAGTACTCGTTTGGAGCTTAGGGCTGAAGCTTTCTTT
CDR3: CASTRLELRAEAFF

size: many
D: .
J: TRBJ2-6
V: TRBV11-2
DNA: TGTGCCAGCAGCTTAGGCGCAGGGCGGCACTCTGGGGCCAACGTCCTGACTTTC
CDR3: CASSLGAGRHSGANVLTF

size: few
D: .
J: TRBJ2-2
V: TRBV5-6
DNA: TGTGCCAGCAGTTTCACAACTTCAGGGACCGGCGGGGAGCTGTTTTTT
CDR3: CASSFTTSGTGGELFF

size: .
D: .
J: TRBJ2-5
V: TRBV6-6
DNA: TGTGCCAGCAGTTACTTGGTGAGCGAGACCCAGTACTTC
CDR3: CASSYLVSETQYF

size: many
D: .
J: TRBJ2-4
V: TRBV7-2
DNA: TGTGCCAGCAGCCCGAGGATGGGTATGGACATTCAGTACTTC
CDR3: CASSPRMGMDIQYF

size: few
D: .
J: TRBJ2-5
V: TRBV9
DNA: TGTGCCAGCAGCGTAGAAGGCTTCTGGGAGGAGACCCAGTACTTC
CDR3: CASSVEGFWEETQYF

size: .
D: .
J: TRBJ2-7
V: TRBV12-3/TRBV12-4
DNA: TGTGCCAGCAGTTCATACAGGGAGGGCTACGAGCAGTACTTC
CDR3: CASSSYREGYEQYF

size: few
D: TRBD2
J: TRBJ2-5
V: TRBV4-1
DNA: TGCGCCAGCAGCCAAGGTCGAGCGGGGGAGGGAGAGACCCAGTACTTC
CDR3: CASSQGRAGEGETQYF

size: few
D: .
J: TRBJ1-4
V: TRBV7-9
DNA: TGTGCCAGCAGCTTAGCGCGGGAAAAACTGTTTTTT
CDR3: CASSLAREKLFF

size: few
D: .
J: TRBJ2-2
V: TRBV12-3/TRBV12-4
DNA: TGTGCCAGCAGTCGCCTACCAGGGGTCGGGGAGCTGTTTTTT
CDR3: CASSRLPGVGELFF

size: few
D: .
J: TRBJ2-1
V: TRBV4-3
DNA: TGCGCCAGCAGCCAAGACCTGATCACGGGCGGGGGCCGTGAGCAGTTCTTC
CDR3: CASSQDLITGGGREQFF

size: few
D: TRBD1
J: TRBJ1-2
V: TRBV27
DNA: TGTGCCAGCAGTTTATCCTGGACAGGGTCTGGCCATGGCTACACCTTC
CDR3: CASSLSWTGSGHGYTF

size: .
D: .
J: TRBJ2-7
V: TRBV6-1
DNA: TGTGCCAGCAGTGAAGTGCAGAGTTTTTCCTACGAGCAGTACTTC
CDR3: CASSEVQSFSYEQYF

size: few
D: .
J: TRBJ1-1
V: TRBV19
DNA: TGTGCCAGTAGTATAGACGATACAGATAACACTGAAGCTTTCTTT
CDR3: CASSIDDTDNTEAFF

size: .
D: TRBD2
J: TRBJ2-3
V: TRBV28
DNA: TGTGCCAGCAGCAAGGGACTAGCGGGGAGAGATACGCAGTATTTT
CDR3: CASSKGLAGRDTQYF

size: .
D: .
J: TRBJ1-2
V: TRBV12-3/TRBV12-4
DNA: TGTGCCAGCAGTTTAGCCGGACAGACTAACTATGGCTACACCTTC
CDR3: CASSLAGQTNYGYTF

size: .
D: TRBD2
J: TRBJ2-3
V: TRBV11-3
DNA: TGTGCCAGCAGCTTGAAAAGGCGGGGGGGCGGCGATGCGCAGTATTTT
CDR3: CASSLKRRGGGDAQYF

size: few
D: .
J: TRBJ2-7
V: TRBV7-8
DNA: TGTGCCAGCAGCTTCACCGTAGCGGATCCCTACGAGCAGTACTTC
CDR3: CASSFTVADPYEQYF

size: many
D: .
J: TRBJ2-7
V: TRBV7-8
DNA: TGTGCCAGCAGCTTAGATCAGGGGCCCTACGAGCAGTACTTC
CDR3: CASSLDQGPYEQYF

size: .
D: .
J: TRBJ2-1
V: TRBV14
DNA: TGTGCCAGCAGCCAAGGGTTCGCCACCGGCAATGAGCAGTTCTTC
CDR3: CASSQGFATGNEQFF

size: few
D: .
J: TRBJ2-6
V: TRBV2
DNA: TGTGCCAGCATGGGGGCCTCTGGGGCCAACGTCCTGACTTTC
CDR3: CASMGASGANVLTF

size: .
D: TRBD2
J: TRBJ2-5
V: TRBV7-3
DNA: TGTGCCAGCAGCCCCGAGGGAGGGGAGGGGAGAGAGACCCAGTACTTC
CDR3: CASSPEGGEGRETQYF

size: .
D: .
J: TRBJ2-3
V: TRBV7-9
DNA: TGTGCCAGCAGCTCAGCCCGGGAACGCACAGATACGCAGTATTTT
CDR3: CASSSARERTDTQYF

size: .
D: TRBD1
J: TRBJ2-7
V: TRBV6-6
DNA: TGTGCCAGCAGTTACGAGGGGGCGTTCTCCTACGAGCAGTACTTC
CDR3: CASSYEGAFSYEQYF

size: few
D: TRBD2
J: TRBJ2-5
V: TRBV28
DNA: TGTGCCAGCAGTTTATCCAAGCGGGGGGTATTGGAGACCCAGTACTTC
CDR3: CASSLSKRGVLETQYF

size: few
D: .
J: TRBJ1-1
V: TRBV4-1
DNA: TGCGCCAGCAGCCAATACAGGGTCACTGAAGCTTTCTTT
CDR3: CASSQYRVTEAFF

size: .
D: .
J: TRBJ1-1
V: TRBV7-9
DNA: TGTGCCAGCAGCGCCTTAAAATCTTCCAACACTGAAGCTTTCTTT
CDR3: CASSALKSSNTEAFF